The following is a TCR beta chain sequence with its context. Diagnostic decisions used clinical symptoms, serum thyroxine and TRAb, thyroid ultrasound and orbital computed tomography. This entry belongs to a study of T cells in Graves' hyperthyroidism and ophthalmopathy. V lost 4 bases to trimming and J lost 5 bases; unmatched junction nucleotides: 9. Germline values: CDR1 SQVTM, CDR2 ANQGSEA. The CDR3 length is 14 residues. RNA transcripts yielded amplified TCR beta CDR3 regions. The primer set for the first-round RT-PCR of the TCR CDR3 was HTBI. TCRdb re-called the multiplex PCR reads through MiXCR, storing one row per CDR3 protein. The sample holds about 840,000 distinct CDR3 sequences, 35% to 45% seen once.

This sequence was found in a man younger than 35 with Graves' hyperthyroidism. The sample was blood. The J gene is TRBJ1-1, the V gene TRBV29-1; 8 nucleotides line up with TRBD1. The CDR3 reads CSVGQNTGGTEAFF. The CDR3, as DNA: TGCAGCGTTGGACAGAACACAGGGGGAACTGAAGCTTTCTTT.